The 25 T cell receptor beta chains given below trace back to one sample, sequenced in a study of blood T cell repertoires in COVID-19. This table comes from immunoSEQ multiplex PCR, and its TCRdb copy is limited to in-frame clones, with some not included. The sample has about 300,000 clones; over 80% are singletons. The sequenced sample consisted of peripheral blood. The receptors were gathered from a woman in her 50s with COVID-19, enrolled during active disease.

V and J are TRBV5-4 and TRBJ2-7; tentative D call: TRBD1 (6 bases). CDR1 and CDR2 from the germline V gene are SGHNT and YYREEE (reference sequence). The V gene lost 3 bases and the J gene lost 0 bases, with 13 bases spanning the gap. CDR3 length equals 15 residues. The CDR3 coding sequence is TGTGCCAGCAGCTCCTGGACAGATTTCTCCTACGAGCAGTACTTC. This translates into CASSSWTDFSYEQYF.

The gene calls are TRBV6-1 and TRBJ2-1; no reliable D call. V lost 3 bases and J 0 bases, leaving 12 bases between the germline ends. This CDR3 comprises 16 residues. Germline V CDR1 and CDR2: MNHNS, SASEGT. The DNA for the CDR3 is TGTGCCAGCAGTGACTACCGGGTGTCCTCCTACAATGAGCAGTTCTTC. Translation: CASSDYRVSSYNEQFF.

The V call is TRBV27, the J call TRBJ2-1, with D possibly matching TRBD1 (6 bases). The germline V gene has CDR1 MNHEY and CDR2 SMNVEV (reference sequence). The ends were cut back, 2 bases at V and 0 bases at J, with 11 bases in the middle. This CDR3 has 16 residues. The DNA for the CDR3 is TGTGCCAGCAGTTTAGGACAGCTGAGCTCCTACAATGAGCAGTTCTTC. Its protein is CASSLGQLSSYNEQFF.

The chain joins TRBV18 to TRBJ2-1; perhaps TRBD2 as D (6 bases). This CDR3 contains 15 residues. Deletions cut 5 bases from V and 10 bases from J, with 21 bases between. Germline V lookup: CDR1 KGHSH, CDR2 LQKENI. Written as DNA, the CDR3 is TGTGCCAGCTCATCCCTAGGCGGGAATGAGGGGGAGCAGTTCTTC. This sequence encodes CASSSLGGNEGEQFF.

The CDR3 is CASSRDSLLWELFF. The CDR3 region has the DNA TGTGCCAGCAGTAGGGACTCCCTATTATGGGAGCTGTTTTTT. This sequence joins TRBV6-2 or TRBV6-3 and TRBJ2-2; the D gene is possibly TRBD2 (6 bases). Deletions cut 5 bases from V and 9 bases from J, with 16 bases between. The CDR3 has 14 amino acids. CDR1 MNHEY and CDR2 SVGEGT come from the germline V gene.

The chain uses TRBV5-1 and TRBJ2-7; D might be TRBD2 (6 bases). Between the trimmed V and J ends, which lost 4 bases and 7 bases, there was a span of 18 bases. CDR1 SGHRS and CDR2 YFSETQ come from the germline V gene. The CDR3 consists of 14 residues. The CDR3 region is CASSVGDLMGEQYF. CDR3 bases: TGCGCCAGCAGCGTGGGGGACTTGATGGGGGAGCAGTACTTC.

The CDR3 sequence: CASRRDRSSYEQYF. The CDR3, as DNA: TGTGCCAGCCGAAGGGACAGGTCCTCCTACGAGCAGTACTTC. The rearrangement uses TRBV27 and TRBJ2-7, with 8 bases that match TRBD1. The CDR3 sequence is 14 residues long. V trimming: 8 bases; J trimming: 0 bases; junction bases outside the gene matches: 6. Germline lookup yields CDR1 MNHEY and CDR2 SMNVEV (reference sequence).

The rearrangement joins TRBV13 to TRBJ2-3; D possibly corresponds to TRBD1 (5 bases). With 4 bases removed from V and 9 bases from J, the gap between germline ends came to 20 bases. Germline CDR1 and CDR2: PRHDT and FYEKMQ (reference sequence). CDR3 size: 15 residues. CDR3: CASSSSDTDHRTQYF. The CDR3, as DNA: TGTGCCAGCAGCTCCTCGGACACGGACCACAGAACGCAGTATTTT.

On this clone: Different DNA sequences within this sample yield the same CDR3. CDR3: CATSDPTGFYGYTF. The CDR3 bases are TGTGCCACCAGTGATCCGACAGGGTTCTATGGCTACACCTTC. This chain joins TRBV24-1 and TRBJ1-2, with 7 positions matching TRBD1. CDR1 is KGHDR, CDR2 SFDVKD, per germline. This CDR3 has 14 residues. The V segment lost 3 bases and the J segment 4 bases; nucleotides outside the gene matches: 4.

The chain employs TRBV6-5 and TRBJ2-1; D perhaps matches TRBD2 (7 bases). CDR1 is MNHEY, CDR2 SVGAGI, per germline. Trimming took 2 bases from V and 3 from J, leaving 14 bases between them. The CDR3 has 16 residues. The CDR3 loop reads CASSYRGAGNYNEQFF. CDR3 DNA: TGTGCCAGCAGTTACCGGGGGGCAGGGAACTACAATGAGCAGTTCTTC.

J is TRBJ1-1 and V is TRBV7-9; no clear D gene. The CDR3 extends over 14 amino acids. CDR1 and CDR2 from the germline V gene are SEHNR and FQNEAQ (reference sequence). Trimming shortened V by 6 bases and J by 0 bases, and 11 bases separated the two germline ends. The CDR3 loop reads CASSSASMNTEAFF. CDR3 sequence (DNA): TGTGCCAGCAGTTCCGCCAGTATGAACACTGAAGCTTTCTTT.

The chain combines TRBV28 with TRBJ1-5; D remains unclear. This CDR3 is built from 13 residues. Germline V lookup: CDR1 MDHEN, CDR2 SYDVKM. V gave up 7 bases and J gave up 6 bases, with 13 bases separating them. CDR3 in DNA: TGTGCCAGCACCCCGCCAGGTATTCAGCCCCAGCATTTT. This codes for CASTPPGIQPQHF.

Here the CDR3 reads CASSPLAAEQFF. In DNA, the CDR3 is TGTGCCAGCAGTCCACTAGCGGCCGAGCAGTTCTTC. This chain joins TRBV7-2 and TRBJ2-1, with 8 bases fitting TRBD2. Trimming at V came to 6 bases and at J to 10 bases, leaving 5 bases not matched to a gene. This CDR3 region has 12 residues. The germline V gene encodes CDR1 SGHTA and CDR2 FQGNSA. Variable domain in full (rest from reference TRBV7-2 and TRBJ2-1): GAGVSQSPSNKVTEKGKDVELRCDPISGHTALYWYRQSLGQGLEFLIYFQGNSAPDKSGLPSDRFSAERTGGSVSTLTIQRTQQEDSAVYLCASSPLAAEQFFGPGTRLTVL.

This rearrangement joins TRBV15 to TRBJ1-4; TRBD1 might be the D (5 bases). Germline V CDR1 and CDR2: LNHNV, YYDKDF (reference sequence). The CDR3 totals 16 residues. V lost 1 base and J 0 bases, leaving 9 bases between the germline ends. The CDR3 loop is CATSRVWGATNEKLFF. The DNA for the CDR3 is TGTGCCACCAGCAGAGTATGGGGGGCAACTAATGAAAAACTGTTTTTT.

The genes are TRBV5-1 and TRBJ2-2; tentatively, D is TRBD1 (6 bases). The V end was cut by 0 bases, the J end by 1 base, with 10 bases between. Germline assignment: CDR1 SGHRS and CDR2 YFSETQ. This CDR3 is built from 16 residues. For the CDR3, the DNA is TGCGCCAGCAGCTTGGCGGGACAAGGGAACACCGGGGAGCTGTTTTTT. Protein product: CASSLAGQGNTGELFF.

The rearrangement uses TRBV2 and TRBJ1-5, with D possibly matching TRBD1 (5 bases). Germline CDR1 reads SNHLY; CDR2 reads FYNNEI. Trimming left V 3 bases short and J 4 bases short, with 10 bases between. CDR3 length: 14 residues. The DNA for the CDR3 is TGTGCCAGCAGTGAGGGGCGGTGGAATCAGCCCCAGCATTTT. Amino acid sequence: CASSEGRWNQPQHF.

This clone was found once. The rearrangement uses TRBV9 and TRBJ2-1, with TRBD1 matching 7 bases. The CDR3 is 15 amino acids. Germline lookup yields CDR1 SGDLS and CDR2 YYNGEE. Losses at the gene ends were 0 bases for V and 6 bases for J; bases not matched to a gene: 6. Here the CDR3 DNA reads TGTGCCAGCAGCGTAGCTAGGGCAGGGGGCAATGAGCAGTTCTTC. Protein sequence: CASSVARAGGNEQFF. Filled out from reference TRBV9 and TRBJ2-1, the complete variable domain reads DSGVTQTPKHLITATGQRVTLRCSPRSGDLSVYWYQQSLDQGLQFLIQYYNGEERAKGNILERFSAQQFPDLHSELNLSSLELGDSALYFCASSVARAGGNEQFFGPGTRLTVL.

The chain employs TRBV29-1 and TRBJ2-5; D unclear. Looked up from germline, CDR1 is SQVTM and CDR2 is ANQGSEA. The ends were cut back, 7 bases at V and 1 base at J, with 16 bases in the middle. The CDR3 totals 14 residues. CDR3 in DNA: TGCAGCGCGACTGGAGCGAACGGCCAAGAGACCCAGTACTTC. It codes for CSATGANGQETQYF.

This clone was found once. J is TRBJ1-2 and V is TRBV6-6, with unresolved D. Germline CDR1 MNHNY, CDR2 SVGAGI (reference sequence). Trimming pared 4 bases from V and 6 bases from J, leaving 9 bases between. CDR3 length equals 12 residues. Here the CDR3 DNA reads TGTGCCAGCAGTTCCGTAAGCGATGGCTACACCTTC. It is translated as CASSSVSDGYTF.

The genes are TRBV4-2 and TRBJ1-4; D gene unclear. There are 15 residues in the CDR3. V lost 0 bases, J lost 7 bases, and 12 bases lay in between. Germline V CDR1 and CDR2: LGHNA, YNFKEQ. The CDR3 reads CASSQEMLSGEKLFF. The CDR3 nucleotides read TGTGCCAGCAGCCAAGAGATGCTTTCGGGTGAAAAACTGTTTTTT.

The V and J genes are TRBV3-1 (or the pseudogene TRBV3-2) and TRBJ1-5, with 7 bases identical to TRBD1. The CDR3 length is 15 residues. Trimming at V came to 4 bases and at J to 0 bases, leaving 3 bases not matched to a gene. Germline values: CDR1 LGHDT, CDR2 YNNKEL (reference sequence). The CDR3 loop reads CASSPGQLSNQPQHF. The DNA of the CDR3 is TGTGCCAGCAGCCCGGGACAGCTTAGCAATCAGCCCCAGCATTTT.

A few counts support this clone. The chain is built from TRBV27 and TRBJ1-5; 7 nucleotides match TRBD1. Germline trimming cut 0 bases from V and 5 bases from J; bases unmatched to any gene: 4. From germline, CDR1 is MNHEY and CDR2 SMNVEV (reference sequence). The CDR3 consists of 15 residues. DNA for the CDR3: TGTGCCAGCAGTTTATCTGGGACAGACCATCAGCCCCAGCATTTT. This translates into CASSLSGTDHQPQHF.

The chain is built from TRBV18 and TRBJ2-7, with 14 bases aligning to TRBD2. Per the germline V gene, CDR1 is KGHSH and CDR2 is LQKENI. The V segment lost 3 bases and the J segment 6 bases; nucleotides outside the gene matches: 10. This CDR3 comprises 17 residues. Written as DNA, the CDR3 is TGTGCCAGCTCACCTCTCATCGGACTAGCGGGAGGAAGCGAGCAGTACTTC. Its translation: CASSPLIGLAGGSEQYF.

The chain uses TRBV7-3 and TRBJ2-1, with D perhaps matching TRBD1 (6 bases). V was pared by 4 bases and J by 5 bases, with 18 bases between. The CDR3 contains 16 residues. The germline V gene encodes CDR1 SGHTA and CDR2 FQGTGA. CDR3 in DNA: TGTGCCAGCAGCTCACCATTTGGACAGTCCCACAATGAGCAGTTCTTC. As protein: CASSSPFGQSHNEQFF.

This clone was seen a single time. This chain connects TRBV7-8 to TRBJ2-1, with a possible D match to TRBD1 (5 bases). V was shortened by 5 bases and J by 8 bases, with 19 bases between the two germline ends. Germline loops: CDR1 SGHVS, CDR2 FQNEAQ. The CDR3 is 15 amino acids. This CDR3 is CASSTPPGRVHEQFF. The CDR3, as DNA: TGTGCCAGCAGCACCCCCCCGGGCAGGGTCCATGAGCAGTTCTTC.